The rows below give T cell receptor beta chains drawn from one sample of a study of shared clonotypes between healthy human individuals. Clones were read by immunoSEQ multiplex PCR, and TCRdb kept only the in-frame ones, dropping some. Counted here are about 1.5 million clones, approximately 98% occurring once; the ten biggest clones make up roughly 0.4%. Material: naive CD4+ T cells sorted from blood. The receptors come from a man aged 30 to 39 in good health. Each CDR3 is given with its conserved first and last residue. Fields, in order: clone size, V gene, J gene, D gene, CDR3 protein, CDR3 DNA. The D gene is left open where the match is weak. Clone size is not always given. Where it is, it says once, few, many or a class for expanded clones.

.	TRBV29-1	TRBJ1-2	TRBD1	CSVRDRESNYGYTF	TGCAGCGTCCGGGACAGGGAAAGTAACTATGGCTACACCTTC
.	TRBV7-2	TRBJ2-7	.	CASQRIRSSYEQYF	TGTGCCAGCCAGCGGATCAGGAGCTCCTACGAGCAGTACTTC
.	TRBV6-5	TRBJ1-4	.	CASSYSGGRGEKLFF	TGTGCCAGCAGTTATAGCGGGGGACGAGGTGAAAAACTGTTTTTT
.	TRBV4-2	TRBJ2-2	.	CASTTVVPGELFF	TGTGCCAGTACGACGGTGGTGCCCGGGGAGCTGTTTTTT
once	TRBV11-2	TRBJ2-7	.	CASSLAGLVENEQYF	TGTGCCAGCAGCTTAGCGGGGTTAGTCGAGAACGAGCAGTACTTC
.	TRBV4-3	TRBJ1-2	TRBD1	CASSQRQGDFYGYTF	TGCGCCAGCAGCCAGCGACAGGGGGATTTCTATGGCTACACCTTC
.	TRBV14	TRBJ2-3	TRBD1	CASSPIPGTGVTDTQYF	TGTGCCAGCAGCCCAATCCCCGGGACAGGGGTCACAGATACGCAGTATTTT
.	TRBV5-4	TRBJ1-4	.	CASSSPGEVEKLFF	TGTGCCAGCAGCTCACCGGGGGAAGTCGAAAAACTGTTTTTT
.	TRBV7-9	TRBJ1-1	.	CASSLKLLNTEAFF	TGTGCCAGCAGCTTAAAATTGCTAAACACTGAAGCTTTCTTT
.	TRBV28	TRBJ1-5	.	CASSFFGTQPQHF	TGTGCCAGCAGTTTCTTCGGGACTCAGCCCCAGCATTTT
.	TRBV28	TRBJ1-1	TRBD1	CASSSPGQRNTEAFF	TGTGCCAGCAGTTCTCCGGGACAGCGGAACACTGAAGCTTTCTTT
.	TRBV9	TRBJ2-1	TRBD2	CASSVGGGRLNEQFF	TGTGCCAGCAGCGTAGGGGGCGGGAGGTTAAATGAGCAGTTCTTC
.	TRBV11-3	TRBJ2-1	TRBD2	CASSYSGTHNEQFF	TGTGCCAGCAGCTATAGCGGGACACACAATGAGCAGTTCTTC
.	TRBV5-1	TRBJ2-3	.	CASSLVRQVDPQYF	TGCGCCAGCAGCTTGGTCCGACAGGTAGATCCGCAGTATTTT
.	TRBV18	TRBJ2-3	TRBD1	CASSRDRSLTDTQYF	TGTGCCAGCTCGCGGGACAGGTCCCTCACAGATACGCAGTATTTT
.	TRBV2	TRBJ1-1	TRBD1	CARNRDRGMNTEAFF	TGTGCCAGGAACCGGGACAGGGGTATGAACACTGAAGCTTTCTTT
.	TRBV5-4	TRBJ2-5	TRBD1	CASSPGQVQETQYF	TGTGCCAGCAGCCCGGGACAGGTACAAGAGACCCAGTACTTC
.	TRBV9	TRBJ2-5	.	CASSKGLRETQYF	TGTGCCAGCAGTAAGGGGCTAAGGGAGACCCAGTACTTC
.	TRBV6-5	TRBJ2-7	.	CASSYSPRDEQYF	TGTGCCAGCAGTTACTCACCGCGCGACGAGCAGTACTTC
.	TRBV5-4	TRBJ2-7	.	CASSGPYEQYF	TGTGCCAGCAGTGGCCCCTACGAGCAGTACTTC
.	TRBV6-5	TRBJ2-3	.	CASSYRLDGTDTQYF	TGTGCCAGCAGTTACCGTTTGGACGGAACAGATACGCAGTATTTT
.	TRBV28	TRBJ1-2	.	CASSNRGEQGSRYTF	TGTGCCAGCAGTAATAGGGGGGAACAGGGAAGTCGCTACACCTTC
.	TRBV5-4	TRBJ1-2	.	CASSLPGGSYTF	TGTGCCAGCAGCCTCCCGGGGGGGAGCTACACCTTC
.	TRBV4-3	TRBJ2-5	TRBD1	CASSQGDRGRETQYF	TGCGCCAGCAGCCAAGGGGACAGGGGCAGGGAGACCCAGTACTTC
.	TRBV6-1	TRBJ2-2	.	CASSEIPTGELFF	TGTGCCAGCAGTGAAATACCCACCGGGGAGCTGTTTTTT
.	TRBV13	TRBJ1-2	.	CASSPKTALAGSYTF	TGTGCCAGCAGCCCCAAGACAGCCCTGGCCGGGAGCTACACCTTC
.	TRBV6-1	TRBJ2-2	.	CASSARGYGELFF	TGTGCCAGCAGTGCACGGGGATACGGGGAGCTGTTTTTT
.	TRBV27	TRBJ2-3	TRBD2	CASSLGASGHTDTQYF	TGTGCCAGCAGTTTAGGGGCTAGCGGACACACAGATACGCAGTATTTT
.	TRBV6-1	TRBJ1-1	.	CASRVVMGTEAFF	TGTGCCAGCAGAGTGGTAATGGGCACTGAAGCTTTCTTT
.	TRBV27	TRBJ2-7	TRBD2	CASSPAGDTYEQYF	TGTGCCAGCAGTCCCGCGGGGGATACCTACGAGCAGTACTTC
.	TRBV20-1	TRBJ2-1	.	CSALGNEQFF	TGCAGTGCTCTGGGCAATGAGCAGTTCTTC
.	TRBV23-1	TRBJ1-1	.	CASRVGQPAPSNTEAFF	TGCGCCAGCAGGGTCGGACAGCCAGCCCCTTCGAACACTGAAGCTTTCTTT
.	TRBV28	TRBJ2-7	TRBD1	CASRSGQPTYEQYF	TGTGCCAGCAGATCGGGACAGCCGACCTACGAGCAGTACTTC
.	TRBV10-3	TRBJ2-3	TRBD2	CATTFAGATDTQYF	TGTGCCACCACCTTTGCGGGAGCGACAGATACGCAGTATTTT
.	TRBV5-6	TRBJ1-5	.	CASSLRQYSNQPQHF	TGTGCCAGCAGCTTGCGACAGTATAGCAATCAGCCCCAGCATTTT
.	TRBV10-3	TRBJ2-3	TRBD1	CAINDPGQTTDTQYF	TGTGCCATCAACGATCCGGGACAGACCACAGATACGCAGTATTTT
.	TRBV19	TRBJ2-7	.	CASSITGSYEQYF	TGTGCCAGTAGTATTACGGGTAGCTACGAGCAGTACTTC
.	TRBV5-1	TRBJ2-7	TRBD1	CASSLGGTVSSYEQYF	TGCGCCAGCAGCTTGGGTGGGACAGTGAGCTCCTACGAGCAGTACTTC
.	TRBV27	TRBJ1-2	.	CASSTRDGGRRTGGYTF	TGTGCCAGCAGTACCCGGGACGGAGGCAGGAGAACAGGTGGCTACACCTTC
.	TRBV9	TRBJ2-7	TRBD2	CASSPGTRSYEQYF	TGTGCCAGCAGCCCCGGGACTAGATCCTACGAGCAGTACTTC
.	TRBV6-5	TRBJ2-7	.	CASSYSSASPYEQYF	TGTGCCAGCAGTTACTCTAGCGCCTCGCCTTACGAGCAGTACTTC
.	TRBV6-6	TRBJ2-1	.	CASSAHNEQFF	TGTGCCAGCAGTGCTCACAATGAGCAGTTCTTC